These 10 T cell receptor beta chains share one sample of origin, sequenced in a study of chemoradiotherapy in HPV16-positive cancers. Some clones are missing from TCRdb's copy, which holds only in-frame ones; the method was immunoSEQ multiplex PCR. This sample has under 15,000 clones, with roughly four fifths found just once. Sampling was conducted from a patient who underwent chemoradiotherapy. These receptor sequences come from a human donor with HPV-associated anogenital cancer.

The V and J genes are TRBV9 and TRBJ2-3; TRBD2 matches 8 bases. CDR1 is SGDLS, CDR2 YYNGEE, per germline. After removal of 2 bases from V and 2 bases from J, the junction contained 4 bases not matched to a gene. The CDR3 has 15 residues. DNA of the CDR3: TGTGCCAGCAGCGTCGGAGCGGGGGACACAGATACGCAGTATTTT. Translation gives CASSVGAGDTDTQYF.

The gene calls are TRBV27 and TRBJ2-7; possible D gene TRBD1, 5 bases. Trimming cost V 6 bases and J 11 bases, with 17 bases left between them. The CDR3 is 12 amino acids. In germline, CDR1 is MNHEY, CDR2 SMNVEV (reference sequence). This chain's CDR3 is CASSEFQGIEYF. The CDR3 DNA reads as TGTGCCAGCAGCGAATTCCAGGGTATAGAGTACTTC.

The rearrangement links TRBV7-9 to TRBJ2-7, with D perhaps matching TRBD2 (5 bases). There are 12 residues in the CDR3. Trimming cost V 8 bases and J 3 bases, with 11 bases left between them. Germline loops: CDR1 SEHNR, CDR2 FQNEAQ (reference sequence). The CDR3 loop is CASGWESYEQYF. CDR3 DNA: TGTGCCAGCGGATGGGAGAGCTACGAGCAGTACTTC.

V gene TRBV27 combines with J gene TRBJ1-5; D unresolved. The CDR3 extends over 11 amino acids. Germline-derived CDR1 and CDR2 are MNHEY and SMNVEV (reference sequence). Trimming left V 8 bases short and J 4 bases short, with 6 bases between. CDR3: CASGMNQPQHF. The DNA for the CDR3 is TGTGCCAGCGGTATGAATCAGCCCCAGCATTTT.

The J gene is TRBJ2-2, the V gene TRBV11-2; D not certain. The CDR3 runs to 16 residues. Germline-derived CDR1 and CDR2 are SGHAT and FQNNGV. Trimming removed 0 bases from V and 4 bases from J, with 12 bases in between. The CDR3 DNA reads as TGTGCCAGCAGCTTAGATGAGTGGACCCCCACCGGGGAGCTGTTTTTT. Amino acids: CASSLDEWTPTGELFF.

CDR3 region: CATTRPQPPYGYTF. The CDR3 DNA reads TGTGCCACCACTCGACCTCAACCCCCCTATGGCTACACCTTC. The chain joins TRBV19 to TRBJ1-2; D not certain. This CDR3 spans 14 amino acids. V lost 10 bases, J lost 4 bases, and 19 bases lay in between. Germline CDR1 and CDR2: LNHDA and SQIVND (reference sequence).

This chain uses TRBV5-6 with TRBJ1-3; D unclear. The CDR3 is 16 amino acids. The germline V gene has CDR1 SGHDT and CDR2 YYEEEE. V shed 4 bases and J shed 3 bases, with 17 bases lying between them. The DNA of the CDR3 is TGTGCCAGCAGCCTTAGGGCGGGCCTGCATGGAAACACCATATATTTT. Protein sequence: CASSLRAGLHGNTIYF.

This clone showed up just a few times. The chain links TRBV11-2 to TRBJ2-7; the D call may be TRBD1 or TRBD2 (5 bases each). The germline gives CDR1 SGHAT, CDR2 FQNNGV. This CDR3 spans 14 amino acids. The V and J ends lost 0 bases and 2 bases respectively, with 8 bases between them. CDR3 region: CASSLERGAYEQYF. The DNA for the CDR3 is TGTGCCAGCAGCTTAGAACGGGGCGCCTACGAGCAGTACTTC.

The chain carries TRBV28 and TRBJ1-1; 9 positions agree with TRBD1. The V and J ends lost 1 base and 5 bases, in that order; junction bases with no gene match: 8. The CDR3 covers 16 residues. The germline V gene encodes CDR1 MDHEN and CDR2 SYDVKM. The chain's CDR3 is CASSLLTGGWETEAFF. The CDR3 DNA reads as TGTGCCAGCAGTTTATTGACAGGGGGATGGGAGACTGAAGCTTTCTTT.

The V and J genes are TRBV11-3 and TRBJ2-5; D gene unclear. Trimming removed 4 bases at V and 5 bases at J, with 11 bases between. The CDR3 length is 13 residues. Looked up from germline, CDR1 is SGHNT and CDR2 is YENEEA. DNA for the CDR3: TGTGCCAGCAGCTATGATAGCAGGGAGACCCAGTACTTC. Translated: CASSYDSRETQYF.